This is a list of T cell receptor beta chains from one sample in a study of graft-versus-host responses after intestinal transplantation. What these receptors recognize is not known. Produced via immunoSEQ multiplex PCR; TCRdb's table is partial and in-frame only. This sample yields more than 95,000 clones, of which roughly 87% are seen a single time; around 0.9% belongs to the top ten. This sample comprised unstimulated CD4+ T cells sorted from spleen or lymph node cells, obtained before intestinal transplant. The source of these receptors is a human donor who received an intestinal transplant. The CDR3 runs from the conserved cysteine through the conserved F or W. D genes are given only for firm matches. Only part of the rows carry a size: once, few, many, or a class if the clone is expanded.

cdr3_nt: TGTGCCAGCAGCTTATACTCGGGGAGTGGAAACACCATATATTTT; cdr3_aa: CASSLYSGSGNTIYF; j_call: TRBJ1-3; v_call: TRBV7-3; d_call: -; clone_size: -
cdr3_nt: TGTGCCAGCAGTTACCCGCGGGGTGGGTCCGGGGAGCTGTTTTTT; cdr3_aa: CASSYPRGGSGELFF; j_call: TRBJ2-2; v_call: TRBV6-5; d_call: -; clone_size: -
cdr3_nt: TGTGCCAGCAGTCTCATATCCGCGTCCATGGAGCAGTACTTC; cdr3_aa: CASSLISASMEQYF; j_call: TRBJ2-7; v_call: TRBV2; d_call: -; clone_size: -
cdr3_nt: TGCGCCAGCAGCCAAGATTTTCCCAGGGGGGTGGGTAATTCACCCCTCCACTTT; cdr3_aa: CASSQDFPRGVGNSPLHF; j_call: TRBJ1-6; v_call: TRBV4-1; d_call: TRBD1; clone_size: -
cdr3_nt: TGTGCCAGCAGCTCGGCGGGGGGACTGTCTTACAATGAGCAGTTCTTC; cdr3_aa: CASSSAGGLSYNEQFF; j_call: TRBJ2-1; v_call: TRBV7-6; d_call: TRBD2; clone_size: -
cdr3_nt: TGTGCCAGCAGCCTTTTAACTAGCGTATCCTACAATGAGCAGTTCTTC; cdr3_aa: CASSLLTSVSYNEQFF; j_call: TRBJ2-1; v_call: TRBV5-4; d_call: TRBD2; clone_size: -
cdr3_nt: TGTGCCAGCAGCCATAATGAAAAACTGTTTTTT; cdr3_aa: CASSHNEKLFF; j_call: TRBJ1-4; v_call: TRBV7-9; d_call: -; clone_size: -
cdr3_nt: TGTGCCAGCAACCAGAACTCTGGGGCCAACGTCCTGACTTTC; cdr3_aa: CASNQNSGANVLTF; j_call: TRBJ2-6; v_call: TRBV2; d_call: -; clone_size: -
cdr3_nt: TGTGCCTGGAGTGAACAGGACAGCTATGGCTACACCTTC; cdr3_aa: CAWSEQDSYGYTF; j_call: TRBJ1-2; v_call: TRBV30; d_call: -; clone_size: -
cdr3_nt: TGTGCCAGCAGTCCCCCTGAAGGGCCAGGACAATACAATGAGCAGTTCTTC; cdr3_aa: CASSPPEGPGQYNEQFF; j_call: TRBJ2-1; v_call: TRBV28; d_call: -; clone_size: -
cdr3_nt: TGTGCCAGCAGCGGGACAGGGCCGCCCCAGTACTTC; cdr3_aa: CASSGTGPPQYF; j_call: TRBJ2-5; v_call: TRBV2; d_call: TRBD1; clone_size: -
cdr3_nt: TGTGCCTGGGGCCCCATCCATCAGCCCCAGCATTTT; cdr3_aa: CAWGPIHQPQHF; j_call: TRBJ1-5; v_call: TRBV6-5; d_call: -; clone_size: few
cdr3_nt: TGTGCCAGTAGCAGGGGGACCTACGAGCAGTACTTC; cdr3_aa: CASSRGTYEQYF; j_call: TRBJ2-7; v_call: TRBV19; d_call: TRBD1; clone_size: once
cdr3_nt: TGTGCCAGCAGTGAACGTGGGGGTTACTTAGATACGCAGTATTTT; cdr3_aa: CASSERGGYLDTQYF; j_call: TRBJ2-3; v_call: TRBV2; d_call: -; clone_size: -
cdr3_nt: TGCGCCAGCAGCTTGCTAGCGGACTCCTACAATGAGCAGTTCTTC; cdr3_aa: CASSLLADSYNEQFF; j_call: TRBJ2-1; v_call: TRBV5-1; d_call: TRBD2; clone_size: -
cdr3_nt: TGTGCCAGCAGCCCAAAGATAGCGGGCTACTCCTACGAGCAGTACTTC; cdr3_aa: CASSPKIAGYSYEQYF; j_call: TRBJ2-7; v_call: TRBV9; d_call: TRBD2; clone_size: -
cdr3_nt: TGTGCCAGCAGTTCACAGACAGGGGGTGCTAACTATGGCTACACCTTC; cdr3_aa: CASSSQTGGANYGYTF; j_call: TRBJ1-2; v_call: TRBV6-5; d_call: TRBD1; clone_size: -
cdr3_nt: TGTGCTAGTGGTTTTAGCCAGGGCTTACAAGAGACCCAGTACTTC; cdr3_aa: CASGFSQGLQETQYF; j_call: TRBJ2-5; v_call: TRBV12-5; d_call: -; clone_size: -
cdr3_nt: TGTGCCAGCAGTCCGGTTATGGGGCTCAGCTCTGGAAACACCATATATTTT; cdr3_aa: CASSPVMGLSSGNTIYF; j_call: TRBJ1-3; v_call: TRBV11-2; d_call: -; clone_size: -
cdr3_nt: TGCGCCAGCAGCAAAAACCACTACCTTAGGGGGGCCTCGAACACCGGGGAGCTGTTTTTT; cdr3_aa: CASSKNHYLRGASNTGELFF; j_call: TRBJ2-2; v_call: TRBV5-1; d_call: -; clone_size: -
cdr3_nt: TGCGCCAGCAGCTTGGTATCAAGGGAGACCCAGTACTTC; cdr3_aa: CASSLVSRETQYF; j_call: TRBJ2-5; v_call: TRBV5-1; d_call: -; clone_size: -
cdr3_nt: TGTGCCAGCAAGGGGGGGAGGGTACCCGGGGAGCTGTTTTTT; cdr3_aa: CASKGGRVPGELFF; j_call: TRBJ2-2; v_call: TRBV27; d_call: -; clone_size: -
cdr3_nt: TGTGCCAGCAGTTTAGGGACAGGGGTTTTTCAGACCCAGTACTTC; cdr3_aa: CASSLGTGVFQTQYF; j_call: TRBJ2-5; v_call: TRBV28; d_call: TRBD1; clone_size: -
cdr3_nt: TGTGCCAGCGGGTTAGGGGCGCGGATTGGCACAGATACGCAGTATTTT; cdr3_aa: CASGLGARIGTDTQYF; j_call: TRBJ2-3; v_call: TRBV9; d_call: -; clone_size: -
cdr3_nt: TGTGCCAGCAGTTCGGACAGGGTGAAAGGGAATGAGCAGTTCTTC; cdr3_aa: CASSSDRVKGNEQFF; j_call: TRBJ2-1; v_call: TRBV2; d_call: TRBD1; clone_size: -
cdr3_nt: TGTGCCAGCAGCCCAGGACAGGGGCCCTATGGCTACACCTTC; cdr3_aa: CASSPGQGPYGYTF; j_call: TRBJ1-2; v_call: TRBV14; d_call: TRBD1; clone_size: -
cdr3_nt: TGTGCCAGCAGCTTACTCGCGGGGGCTCGGGCAGATACGCAGTATTTT; cdr3_aa: CASSLLAGARADTQYF; j_call: TRBJ2-3; v_call: TRBV7-9; d_call: -; clone_size: -
cdr3_nt: TGTGCCAGCAGCTTACATACGAACACCGGGGAGCTGTTTTTT; cdr3_aa: CASSLHTNTGELFF; j_call: TRBJ2-2; v_call: TRBV11-3; d_call: -; clone_size: -
cdr3_nt: TGTGCCAGCACTAGACAGGGGCAACCTAACGAGCAGTACTTC; cdr3_aa: CASTRQGQPNEQYF; j_call: TRBJ2-7; v_call: TRBV6-1; d_call: TRBD1; clone_size: -
cdr3_nt: TGCGCCAGCAGCCAAGACCGGGACAGGGTCTCCTATGGCTACACCTTC; cdr3_aa: CASSQDRDRVSYGYTF; j_call: TRBJ1-2; v_call: TRBV4-1; d_call: TRBD1; clone_size: -
cdr3_nt: TGTGCCAGCAGCTCGCAGGGGAACACCGGGGAGCTGTTTTTT; cdr3_aa: CASSSQGNTGELFF; j_call: TRBJ2-2; v_call: TRBV4-2; d_call: -; clone_size: -
cdr3_nt: TGTGCCAGCCTTGGACAGGTGAGCTATGGCTACACCTTC; cdr3_aa: CASLGQVSYGYTF; j_call: TRBJ1-2; v_call: TRBV19; d_call: TRBD1; clone_size: -
cdr3_nt: TGTGCCATCAGTGAGCGGGGAAACTACGAGCAGTACTTC; cdr3_aa: CAISERGNYEQYF; j_call: TRBJ2-7; v_call: TRBV10-3; d_call: -; clone_size: -
cdr3_nt: TGTGCCACCAGCAGGGGACAGACAACAAAATCTCAAGAGACCCAGTACTTC; cdr3_aa: CATSRGQTTKSQETQYF; j_call: TRBJ2-5; v_call: TRBV15; d_call: TRBD1; clone_size: once
cdr3_nt: TGCGCCAGCAACCCGGGGACAGGTCGCTATGGCTACACCTTC; cdr3_aa: CASNPGTGRYGYTF; j_call: TRBJ1-2; v_call: TRBV5-1; d_call: TRBD1; clone_size: -
cdr3_nt: TGCGCCAGCTCAAAGCTAGCGGAATCCTACAATGAGCAGTTCTTC; cdr3_aa: CASSKLAESYNEQFF; j_call: TRBJ2-1; v_call: TRBV5-1; d_call: TRBD2; clone_size: -
cdr3_nt: TGTGCCAGCAGCTTACCGGGGCAGCCCCAGCATTTT; cdr3_aa: CASSLPGQPQHF; j_call: TRBJ1-5; v_call: TRBV11-3; d_call: -; clone_size: few
cdr3_nt: TGTGCCAGCAGGGAACGGGGATCCTACAATGAGCAGTTCTTC; cdr3_aa: CASRERGSYNEQFF; j_call: TRBJ2-1; v_call: TRBV2; d_call: -; clone_size: once
cdr3_nt: TGTGCCAGCAGTTACGGTGGAGCAGGCAGCTCCTACGAGCAGTACTTC; cdr3_aa: CASSYGGAGSSYEQYF; j_call: TRBJ2-7; v_call: TRBV6-6; d_call: -; clone_size: few
cdr3_nt: TGTGCCAGCAGTGAAGGACCGACGGCAAGTATTACCTATGGCTACACCTTC; cdr3_aa: CASSEGPTASITYGYTF; j_call: TRBJ1-2; v_call: TRBV6-1; d_call: -; clone_size: -
cdr3_nt: TGTGCCAGCAGAGGATACCGGGACAGAGTTCAAGAGACCCAGTACTTC; cdr3_aa: CASRGYRDRVQETQYF; j_call: TRBJ2-5; v_call: TRBV2; d_call: TRBD1; clone_size: -
cdr3_nt: TGTGCTAGTCGCGTACGGACCCACACAGATACGCAGTATTTT; cdr3_aa: CASRVRTHTDTQYF; j_call: TRBJ2-3; v_call: TRBV12-5; d_call: -; clone_size: -
cdr3_nt: TGCGCCAGCAGCCTGACTAGCGGGGGCACAGATACGCAGTATTTT; cdr3_aa: CASSLTSGGTDTQYF; j_call: TRBJ2-3; v_call: TRBV5-1; d_call: TRBD2; clone_size: few
cdr3_nt: TGTGCCAGCAGTTACAGAGGCTACACCTTC; cdr3_aa: CASSYRGYTF; j_call: TRBJ1-2; v_call: TRBV6-5; d_call: -; clone_size: -
cdr3_nt: TGTGCCAGCTCACCACGGGGGACTAGCGGGGTCTTC; cdr3_aa: CASSPRGTSGVF; j_call: TRBJ2-1; v_call: TRBV18; d_call: TRBD2; clone_size: once
cdr3_nt: TGTGCCAGCAGCCAATGGGGGGGGACTAGCAATGAGCAGTTCTTC; cdr3_aa: CASSQWGGTSNEQFF; j_call: TRBJ2-1; v_call: TRBV14; d_call: TRBD2; clone_size: -
cdr3_nt: TGTGCCAGCAGCTTCGGACTACACTCCTACAATGAGCAGTTCTTC; cdr3_aa: CASSFGLHSYNEQFF; j_call: TRBJ2-1; v_call: TRBV7-6; d_call: -; clone_size: -
cdr3_nt: TGTGCCAGCAGCTTTGGGACTCCGCCGACCCAGTACTTC; cdr3_aa: CASSFGTPPTQYF; j_call: TRBJ2-5; v_call: TRBV5-4; d_call: -; clone_size: -
cdr3_nt: TGTGCCAGCAGTTCCCCGACAGGATATAATTCACCCCTCCACTTT; cdr3_aa: CASSSPTGYNSPLHF; j_call: TRBJ1-6; v_call: TRBV28; d_call: -; clone_size: -
cdr3_nt: TGTGCCAGCAGACAGGGGTGGAACACTGAAGCTTTCTTT; cdr3_aa: CASRQGWNTEAFF; j_call: TRBJ1-1; v_call: TRBV7-2; d_call: TRBD1; clone_size: -
cdr3_nt: TGCAGCGTTTTATCCGGGAGGCTCACAGATACGCAGTATTTT; cdr3_aa: CSVLSGRLTDTQYF; j_call: TRBJ2-3; v_call: TRBV29-1; d_call: TRBD2; clone_size: -
cdr3_nt: TGTGCCAGCAGCTCGGGACTAGCGGGTTCCTACAATGAGCAGTTCTTC; cdr3_aa: CASSSGLAGSYNEQFF; j_call: TRBJ2-1; v_call: TRBV7-2; d_call: TRBD2; clone_size: -
cdr3_nt: TGTGCTAGTGGTTTACTCCTAAACGAGGGGAGAGGAAACACCATATATTTT; cdr3_aa: CASGLLLNEGRGNTIYF; j_call: TRBJ1-3; v_call: TRBV12-5; d_call: -; clone_size: once
cdr3_nt: TGCGCCAGCAGTGAGTCGACAGGGGGCCGAGAGACCCAGTACTTC; cdr3_aa: CASSESTGGRETQYF; j_call: TRBJ2-5; v_call: TRBV10-1; d_call: TRBD1; clone_size: once
cdr3_nt: TGCGCCAGCAGCTTGGGTATTTCGGCGGGGGGCCCGTGGGAGCAGTACTTC; cdr3_aa: CASSLGISAGGPWEQYF; j_call: TRBJ2-7; v_call: TRBV5-1; d_call: TRBD2; clone_size: once